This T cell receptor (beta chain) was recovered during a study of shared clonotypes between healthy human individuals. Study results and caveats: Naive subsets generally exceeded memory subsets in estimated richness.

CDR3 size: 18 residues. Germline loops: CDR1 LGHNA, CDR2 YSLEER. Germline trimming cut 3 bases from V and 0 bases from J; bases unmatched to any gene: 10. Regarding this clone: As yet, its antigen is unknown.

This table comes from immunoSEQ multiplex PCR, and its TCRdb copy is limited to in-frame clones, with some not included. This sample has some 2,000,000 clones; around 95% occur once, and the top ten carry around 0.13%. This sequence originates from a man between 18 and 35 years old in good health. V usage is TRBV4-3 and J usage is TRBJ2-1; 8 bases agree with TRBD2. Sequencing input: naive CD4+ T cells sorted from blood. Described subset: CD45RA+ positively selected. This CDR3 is CASSQISGTTYSYNEQFF. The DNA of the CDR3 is TGCGCCAGCAGCCAGATTAGCGGGACGACATACTCCTACAATGAGCAGTTCTTC.